This passage covers 17 T cell receptor beta chains from one sample sequenced in a study of early T cells in non-severe SARS-CoV-2 infection. TCRdb analysed the 5' RACE reads with MiXCR anew, one entry per CDR3 protein. The sample yields approximately 58,000 distinct CDR3 sequences, 6.2% seen once. Sequencing used whole blood. These TCRs come from an adult who was a healthcare worker with PCR-confirmed SARS-CoV-2 infection or an uninfected control (not recorded which).

This clonotype has ten or more counts. CDR3 loop: CASSYGSGTGWWPQHF. In nucleotides, the CDR3 is TGTGCCAGCAGCTACGGGTCCGGGACAGGCTGGTGGCCCCAGCATTTT. The V and J genes are TRBV11-2 and TRBJ1-5, with 8 bases lining up with TRBD1. The length of the CDR3 is 16 residues. CDR1 and CDR2 (germline): SGHAT, FQNNGV. The V gene end was trimmed by 4 bases and the J gene end by 9 bases; junction bases not matched to a gene: 14. Together with reference TRBV11-2 and TRBJ1-5, the CDR3 gives the full variable domain: EAGVAQSPRYKIIEKRQSVAFWCNPISGHATLYWYQQILGQGPKLLIQFQNNGVVDDSQLPKDRFSAERLKGVDSTLKIQPAKLEDSAVYLCASSYGSGTGWWPQHFGDGTRLSIL.

This clonotype was recorded at least ten times. The rearrangement joins TRBV6-2 or TRBV6-3 to TRBJ1-4, with 8 bases that match TRBD1. Germline V gene sequence: CDR1 MNHEY, CDR2 SVGEGT. This CDR3 is built from 15 residues. The J segment lost 7 bases and the V segment lost 9 bases, leaving 13 bases of the junction unmatched. The chain's CDR3 is CARRPGGCIVEKLFF. CDR3 DNA sequence: TGTGCCAGACGCCCAGGGGGCTGCATCGTTGAAAAACTGTTTTTT.

Ten or more counts support this clonotype. V usage is TRBV6-6 and J usage is TRBJ1-5; D remains ambiguous. The CDR3 totals 14 residues. Germline loops: CDR1 MNHNY, CDR2 SVGAGI (reference sequence). V lost 0 bases and J lost 1, with 4 bases in between. The CDR3 DNA follows: TGTGCCAGCAGTTACTCGTGGAGCAATCAGCCCCAGCATTTT. It yields the protein CASSYSWSNQPQHF.

This clonotype was found many times. The rearrangement uses TRBV27 and TRBJ2-2; 7 bases line up with TRBD2. Germline V CDR1 and CDR2: MNHEY, SMNVEV (reference sequence). CDR3 length: 14 amino acids. V gave up 9 bases and J gave up 2 bases; unmatched junction bases: 6. CDR3 loop: CASLGGVNTGELFF. In nucleotides, the CDR3 is TGTGCCAGTCTGGGGGGGGTAAACACCGGGGAGCTGTTTTTT.

This chain links TRBV5-8 with TRBJ2-7; 13 bases fit TRBD2. This CDR3 region has 15 residues. Germline assignment: CDR1 SGHTS and CDR2 YDEGEE. J gave up 3 bases and V 4 bases, and 4 bases lay outside the gene matches. For the CDR3, the DNA is TGTGCCAGCAGCCCCTGGACTAGCGGGGGCTACGAGCAGTACTTC. Encoded protein: CASSPWTSGGYEQYF.

The chain carries TRBV20-1 and TRBJ2-7; the match to TRBD1 covers 9 bases. Germline trimming cut 6 bases from V and 2 bases from J; bases unmatched to any gene: 5. Germline-derived CDR1 and CDR2 are DFQATT and SNEGSKA (reference sequence). The CDR3 contains 13 residues. The CDR3: CSALRQGAYEQYF. The CDR3 bases are TGCAGTGCCCTCAGACAGGGGGCCTACGAGCAGTACTTC.

This clonotype was observed many times. The V call is TRBV4-1, the J call TRBJ2-1, with 10 bases aligning to TRBD2. Trimming at V came to 0 bases and at J to 8 bases, leaving 10 bases not matched to a gene. This CDR3 region has 17 residues. From germline, CDR1 is MGHRA and CDR2 YSYEKL. The CDR3 region is CASSQEWSGGAMDEQFF. As DNA, the CDR3 is TGCGCCAGCAGCCAAGAGTGGAGCGGGGGGGCCATGGATGAGCAGTTCTTC.

This clonotype was recorded at least ten times. V gene TRBV9 combines with J gene TRBJ2-3, with D possibly called TRBD1 or TRBD2 (5 bases each). With 4 bases removed from V and 6 bases from J, the gap between germline ends came to 21 bases. Germline V gene lookup returns CDR1 SGDLS and CDR2 YYNGEE. The length of the CDR3 is 16 residues. CDR3 in DNA: TGTGCCAGCAGCCCCCGCGTTGGGTACGGGGCCGATACGCAGTATTTT. Its protein product is CASSPRVGYGADTQYF.

The J gene is TRBJ2-7, the V gene TRBV7-2, with 12 bases aligning to TRBD1. The V segment lost 5 bases and the J segment 4 bases; nucleotides outside the gene matches: 6. The CDR3 consists of 15 residues. Germline values: CDR1 SGHTA, CDR2 FQGNSA. This CDR3 reads CASSQGQGAVYEQYF. DNA of the CDR3: TGTGCCAGCAGCCAGGGACAGGGGGCGGTGTACGAGCAGTACTTC.

This chain links TRBV7-6 with TRBJ2-4, with 9 bases aligning to TRBD1. After removal of 5 bases from V and 5 bases from J, the junction contained 4 bases not matched to a gene. The germline V gene encodes CDR1 SGHVS and CDR2 FNYEAQ. CDR3 length equals 14 residues. The CDR3 DNA is TGTGCCAGCAGCGCCACAGGGGGCCAAAACATTCAGTACTTC. Its protein product is CASSATGGQNIQYF.

This clonotype came up many times. The chain joins TRBV7-9 to TRBJ1-2, with 7 bases that match TRBD1. Germline V gives CDR1 SEHNR, CDR2 FQNEAQ (reference sequence). Trimming took 5 bases from V and 5 from J; bases not matched to a gene: 8. CDR3 size: 14 residues. CDR3 residues: CASSGTGATYGYTF. The CDR3 DNA reads as TGTGCCAGCAGCGGTACAGGGGCCACTTATGGCTACACCTTC.

This clonotype was seen many times. CDR3 in DNA: TGCGCCAGCACCCGCTCCGGGACTGACGACGAGCAGTACTTC. It specifies CASTRSGTDDEQYF. The chain has TRBV10-2 and TRBJ2-7; maybe TRBD2 (6 bases). Germline values: CDR1 WSHSY, CDR2 SAAADI. The germline V and J ends were trimmed by 7 bases and 5 bases, with 18 bases remaining between them. CDR3 size: 14 residues.

This clonotype was seen only a few times. The rearrangement links TRBV7-3 to TRBJ1-1, with a weak D call TRBD1 (6 bases). This CDR3 has 14 residues. With 4 bases removed from V and 7 bases from J, the gap between germline ends came to 16 bases. Germline V gene lookup returns CDR1 SGHTA and CDR2 FQGTGA. DNA for the CDR3: TGTGCCAGCAGCTCCTCGGCGGCAGGGGTTGAAGCTTTCTTT. Translation: CASSSSAAGVEAFF.

This clonotype was seen repeatedly, ten times or more. The V gene is TRBV7-6, the J gene TRBJ2-7, with D possibly TRBD1 on 5 matching bases. The CDR3 runs to 14 residues. The germline V and J ends were trimmed by 2 bases and 3 bases, with 11 bases remaining between them. The germline gives CDR1 SGHVS, CDR2 FNYEAQ. CDR3 bases: TGTGCCAGCAGCTTAAGGCAGGGAAGCTACGAGCAGTACTTC. Amino acids: CASSLRQGSYEQYF.

This clonotype was seen a handful of times. The genes are TRBV7-9 and TRBJ1-2, with TRBD1 matching 7 bases. Germline CDR1 and CDR2: SEHNR and FQNEAQ (reference sequence). Unmatched junction bases numbered 12, after V lost 5 bases and J lost 6 bases. CDR3 length equals 15 residues. The CDR3 nucleotides read TGTGCCAGCAGCCCCCGGGGGACAGTAGTTCATGGCTACACCTTC. Translation gives CASSPRGTVVHGYTF. The variable domain in full, with the rest retrieved from reference TRBV7-9 and TRBJ1-2, is DTGVSQNPRHKITKRGQNVTFRCDPISEHNRLYWYRQTLGQGPEFLTYFQNEAQLEKSRLLSDRFSAERPKGSFSTLEIQRTEQGDSAMYLCASSPRGTVVHGYTFGSGTRLTVV.

In this sample, this clonotype turned up many times. The chain recombines TRBV18 with TRBJ1-1; no firm D call. The CDR3 is 11 residues long. V was cut by 3 bases and J by 9 bases, with 8 bases left in between. Per the germline V gene, CDR1 is KGHSH and CDR2 is LQKENI. CDR3 protein: CASSPAAQAFF. DNA of the CDR3: TGTGCCAGCTCACCGGCTGCCCAAGCTTTCTTT.

This clonotype was seen ten or more times. V is TRBV10-3 and J is TRBJ2-7; the D gene is possibly TRBD1 (6 bases). V gave up 4 bases and J gave up 6 bases, with 10 bases separating them. Per the germline V gene, CDR1 is ENHRY and CDR2 is SYGVKD. CDR3 length: 12 residues. The CDR3 coding sequence is TGTGCCATCAGTGGTACAGGGACCGAGCAGTACTTC. Its translation: CAISGTGTEQYF.